This T cell receptor (beta chain) was sequenced for a study of molecular identifiers for immune sequencing clone quantification. Study results and limitations: Highly expanded clone sizes could be underestimated through barcode sharing by identical TCR molecules. Clones of above 20 RNA copies carried over 98% of effector molecules; in naive cells they carried under 1%. Single-cell amounts of spiked Jurkat TCR RNA were reportedly detectable among some 1 million naive cells.

MiXCR, applied by TCRdb to the PCR reads, yields one record per CDR3 protein. The sample includes some 650,000 distinct CDR3 sequences, around 20% of them seen just once. Details on this clonotype: No antigen is known for it.

The sequence was obtained from a human donor in good health. Some libraries in this study had Jurkat cell RNA spiked in. The sequenced material came from naive CD8+ T cells from blood, with Jurkat cell RNA spiked in. Stated subset: FACS-sorted CD8+CD4-CCR7+CD45RA+ naive T cells.

CDR3 nucleotides: TGTGCCAGCAGTTTACCCGGGACAGGAAAGCTAGCCGGGGAGCTGTTTTTT. Protein: CASSLPGTGKLAGELFF. This rearrangement joins TRBV12-3 or TRBV12-4 to TRBJ2-2; the match to TRBD1 covers 8 bases. The V segment lost 2 bases and the J segment 6 bases; nucleotides outside the gene matches: 11. This CDR3 is built from 17 residues.